These 2 T cell receptor beta chains originate from one sample sequenced in a study of T cell repertoires in cytomegalovirus infection. TCRdb re-called the reads through MiXCR, storing one row per CDR3 protein. Of approximately 180,000 distinct CDR3 sequences in the sample, about 17% were seen once. Material for sequencing was CD8+ T cells from PBMCs. Receptors originate from a human donor in good health (CMV status not recorded). Some clones in this sample may be carry-over from other donors' samples.

This clonotype has just a few counts. This sequence joins TRBV29-1 and TRBJ2-2; D is perhaps TRBD2 (5 bases). The V end was cut by 6 bases, the J end by 5 bases, with 7 bases between. The CDR3 totals 11 residues. From germline, CDR1 is SQVTM and CDR2 ANQGSEA. CDR3 residues: CSVPGTGELFF. CDR3 nucleotide sequence: TGCAGCGTCCCGGGGACCGGGGAGCTGTTTTTT.

This clonotype was observed a few times. J is TRBJ1-1 and V is TRBV7-2; D ambiguous. In germline, CDR1 is SGHTA, CDR2 FQGNSA. Trimming left V 5 bases short and J 0 bases short, with 10 bases between. CDR3 length: 14 amino acids. In DNA form, the CDR3 reads TGTGCCAGCAGCCCCTGGCACTTGAACACTGAAGCTTTCTTT. Its translation is CASSPWHLNTEAFF.